This TCR beta chain was found in a study of blood T cell repertoires in COVID-19. The V and J ends lost 5 bases and 2 bases, in that order; junction bases with no gene match: 7. The CDR3 spans 15 residues. CDR1 SGHVS and CDR2 FNYEAQ come from the germline V gene. In the original workflow: Estimates of nucleated cell counts were drawn from the amplification of reference gene primers. This table comes from immunoSEQ multiplex PCR, and its TCRdb copy is limited to in-frame clones, with some not included. The DNA gave D and trimming, while V, J and clone size come from that table. The table has about 150,000 clones, 84% seen once; the top ten hold about 5.1%.

This chain uses TRBV7-6 with TRBJ2-5; TRBD2 aligns across 8 bases. The receptor's source is a human donor in a cohort sampled during active COVID-19. Sequencing was done on a sample of peripheral blood. In nucleotides, the CDR3 is TGTGCCAGCAGCGTAGGGACTAGGGAACAAGAGACCCAGTACTTC. Translating gives CASSVGTREQETQYF.